The present entry profiles one TCR beta chain with its context. Its matching antigen is unknown. The data belong to a study of cytomegalovirus exposure and HLA in healthy donors. The PCR used 60 Vbeta and 13 Jbeta primers. Measured with immunoSEQ multiplex PCR; TCRdb has only the in-frame clones, and not every one. The sample carries roughly 88,000 clones, around 80% recorded once. The V and J ends lost 3 bases and 1 base, in that order; junction bases with no gene match: 3. This CDR3 has 15 amino acids. Germline V gives CDR1 SGDLS, CDR2 YYNGEE. Findings of the study overall: Through in vitro validation, three CMV-associated chains were shown to be specific for CMV antigens. When a later analysis was performed, an Asian-associated ancestry cluster reportedly had fewer N-insertions than the roughly 630-donor mean. Per published reports, the classifier diagnosed cytomegalovirus status with high specificity and sensitivity.

This TCR was sampled from a man aged 25 to 45 in good health and CMV-seropositive. Sample: PBMCs. The J gene is TRBJ2-1, the V gene TRBV9; 8 nucleotides match TRBD2. CDR3: CASSAGLASYNEQFF. The CDR3 bases are TGTGCCAGCAGCGCCGGACTAGCTTCCTACAATGAGCAGTTCTTC.